The 32 T cell receptor beta chains listed next were all sequenced from one sample in a study of blood T cell repertoires in COVID-19. Sequencing used immunoSEQ multiplex PCR; TCRdb keeps in-frame clones, though not all of them. The repertoire has 150,000 to 180,000 clones, roughly 80% of them found once; the top ten carry 25% to 30%. Sequencing was carried out using peripheral blood. The receptor source for this set is a woman aged 60-70 years with acute or convalescent COVID-19.

On this clone itself: At one end, the junction sequence differs from germline, possibly due to a read error. This chain connects TRBV5-4 to TRBJ1-2, with 7 nucleotides matching TRBD1. Germline CDR1 reads SGHNT; CDR2 reads YYREEE (reference sequence). The CDR3 is 16 amino acids. The CDR3 spells CASSLVYDRAKYGYTF. The CDR3 region has the DNA TGTGCCAGCAGCTTGGTATATGACAGGGCTAAGTATGGCTACACCTTC.

This clone showed up just a few times. The chain carries TRBV28 and TRBJ2-5; 9 positions match TRBD1. Germline lookup yields CDR1 MDHEN and CDR2 SYDVKM. This CDR3 is built from 14 residues. V lost 6 bases, J lost 3 bases, and 5 bases stayed unmatched. The CDR3, as DNA: TGTGCCAGCAGGCCCGGGACAGGGAAAGAGACCCAGTACTTC. Its translation is CASRPGTGKETQYF.

The rearrangement joins TRBV5-1 to TRBJ2-3; 7 nucleotides line up with TRBD1. J lost 3 bases, V lost 2 bases, and 0 bases had no gene match. Germline CDR1 SGHRS, CDR2 YFSETQ. This CDR3 has 13 residues. The CDR3 coding sequence is TGCGCCAGCAGCTTCAGGGGGACAGATACGCAGTATTTT. It specifies CASSFRGTDTQYF.

This clone was recorded once. This sequence joins TRBV6-5 and TRBJ1-2, with a possible D match to TRBD1 (6 bases). V lost 7 bases to trimming and J lost 4 bases, with 16 bases between them. This CDR3 has 14 amino acids. From germline, CDR1 is MNHEY and CDR2 SVGAGI. CDR3 sequence reads: CASIPVGGLYGYTF. The DNA for the CDR3 is TGTGCCAGCATTCCCGTCGGGGGGCTCTATGGCTACACCTTC.

The V gene is TRBV4-1, the J gene TRBJ2-2; tentatively, D is TRBD1 (5 bases). The CDR3 sequence is 17 residues long. Germline-derived CDR1 and CDR2 are MGHRA and YSYEKL. The ends were cut back, 0 bases at V and 6 bases at J, with 17 bases in the middle. As DNA, the CDR3 is TGCGCCAGCAGCCAAGATTTTAGGCCAGGGCACGCCGGGGAGCTGTTTTTT. This sequence encodes CASSQDFRPGHAGELFF.

The chain is built from TRBV5-1 and TRBJ2-7, with 7 bases that match TRBD2. This CDR3 spans 14 amino acids. V dropped 0 bases and J dropped 6; count of bases not matched to a gene: 6. The germline V gene has CDR1 SGHRS and CDR2 YFSETQ. CDR3 nucleotide sequence: TGCGCCAGCAGCTTGGTAGCGGGTCCCGGCGAGCAGTACTTC. Translating it yields CASSLVAGPGEQYF.

The chain links TRBV7-9 to TRBJ2-2; 9 positions agree with TRBD1. CDR3 length equals 16 residues. Germline assignment: CDR1 SEHNR and CDR2 FQNEAQ (reference sequence). Trimming at V came to 3 bases and at J to 4 bases, leaving 6 bases not matched to a gene. CDR3 DNA: TGTGCCAGCAGCTTCCGGGACAGGGATCGCACCGGGGAGCTGTTTTTT. Amino acids: CASSFRDRDRTGELFF. The variable domain in full, with the rest retrieved from reference TRBV7-9 and TRBJ2-2, is DTGVSQNPRHKITKRGQNVTFRCDPISEHNRLYWYRQTLGQGPEFLTYFQNEAQLEKSRLLSDRFSAERPKGSFSTLEIQRTEQGDSAMYLCASSFRDRDRTGELFFGEGSRLTVL.

The chain carries TRBV19 and TRBJ1-1, with TRBD1 as a possible D gene (6 bases). The germline V and J ends were trimmed by 6 bases and 10 bases, with 18 bases remaining between them. Looked up from germline, CDR1 is LNHDA and CDR2 is SQIVND (reference sequence). This CDR3 spans 13 amino acids. The CDR3 bases are TGTGCCAGTAGACCAAGTAGGGGGGGTCGAGCTTTCTTT. This translates into CASRPSRGGRAFF.

The rearrangement links TRBV29-1 to TRBJ1-5; tentative D call: TRBD1 (5 bases). Trimming shortened V by 1 base and J by 3 bases, and 7 bases separated the two germline ends. CDR3 length: 13 residues. CDR1 is SQVTM, CDR2 ANQGSEA, per germline. The CDR3 DNA is TGCAGCGTTGAAGGGGGCCTCAATCAGCCCCAGCATTTT. Translated, it gives CSVEGGLNQPQHF.

The V and J genes are TRBV29-1 and TRBJ1-1; maybe TRBD1 (6 bases). Trimming left V 1 base short and J 9 bases short, with 18 bases between. The CDR3 runs to 14 residues. Germline V gene sequence: CDR1 SQVTM, CDR2 ANQGSEA. In nucleotides, the CDR3 is TGCAGCGTTGAAGCTCGGGATAGGGGGAACCAAGCTTTCTTT. Protein product: CSVEARDRGNQAFF.

This clone came up once. The chain recombines TRBV6-5 with TRBJ1-6; D not certain. In germline, CDR1 is MNHEY, CDR2 SVGAGI. Trimming removed 0 bases from V and 10 bases from J, with 16 bases in between. CDR3 size: 16 residues. CDR3 region: CASSYSRGGMSSPLHF. The CDR3 DNA reads TGTGCCAGCAGTTACTCAAGAGGAGGGATGAGCTCACCCCTCCACTTT.

The chain links TRBV5-1 to TRBJ1-2; D gene uncertain. The CDR3 has 14 amino acids. The V gene's germline CDR1 is SGHRS and CDR2 YFSETQ. Trimming left V 0 bases short and J 8 bases short, with 14 bases between. The CDR3 loop is CASSLVSEREGYTF. CDR3 bases: TGCGCCAGCAGCTTGGTCTCAGAGAGGGAAGGCTACACCTTC.

This clone was observed a handful of times. The gene calls are TRBV14 and TRBJ2-2; D is ambiguous. From germline, CDR1 is SGHDN and CDR2 FVKESK. This CDR3 spans 15 amino acids. V lost 1 base to trimming and J lost 0 bases, with 6 bases between them. For the CDR3, the DNA is TGTGCCAGCAGCCAAGTGCAGGCGAACACCGGGGAGCTGTTTTTT. Its translation: CASSQVQANTGELFF.

V and J are TRBV7-9 and TRBJ1-4; TRBD1 might be the D (6 bases). The CDR3 runs 14 residues. Germline CDR1 and CDR2: SEHNR and FQNEAQ (reference sequence). Deletions cut 6 bases from V and 6 bases from J, with 14 bases between. CDR3 residues: CASRDSRGHEKLFF. The CDR3 DNA reads TGTGCCAGCAGAGACTCCAGGGGACATGAAAAACTGTTTTTT.

V is TRBV15 and J is TRBJ2-7; 9 nucleotides align to TRBD1. V was clipped by 2 bases and J by 4 bases; unmatched bases: 18. The CDR3 is 19 residues long. Germline values: CDR1 LNHNV, CDR2 YYDKDF (reference sequence). This chain's CDR3 is CATSRPFIPGQGKTYEQYF. The CDR3 bases are TGTGCCACCAGCAGACCCTTTATCCCGGGACAGGGTAAGACGTACGAGCAGTACTTC.

The gene calls are TRBV6-4 and TRBJ1-5, with D possibly matching TRBD1 (6 bases). The ends were cut back, 3 bases at V and 7 bases at J, with 16 bases in the middle. Germline V lookup: CDR1 MRHNA, CDR2 SNTAGT. CDR3 length: 15 amino acids. Written as DNA, the CDR3 is TGTGCCAGCAGTGAGTTTTCAGGGGTGGGACAGCCCCAGCATTTT. Translation gives CASSEFSGVGQPQHF.

The rearrangement joins TRBV3-1 (or the pseudogene TRBV3-2) to TRBJ1-1; a possible D gene is TRBD1 (5 bases). The germline gives CDR1 LGHDT, CDR2 YNNKEL (reference sequence). Trimming pared 6 bases from V and 1 base from J, leaving 12 bases between. The length of the CDR3 is 14 residues. In DNA form, the CDR3 reads TGTGCCAGCAGAGGTTGGGGGGAGAACACTGAAGCTTTCTTT. This sequence encodes CASRGWGENTEAFF.

This chain connects TRBV18 to TRBJ2-1; 8 bases align to TRBD2. This CDR3 contains 15 residues. CDR1 is KGHSH and CDR2 is LQKENI in the germline V gene. Trimming cost V 4 bases and J 5 bases; bases outside gene matches: 7. The CDR3 loop reads CASSQTGGQDNEQFF. The CDR3, as DNA: TGTGCCAGCTCACAGACGGGGGGGCAGGACAATGAGCAGTTCTTC.

The rearrangement joins TRBV7-9 to TRBJ1-5, with D possibly matching TRBD1 (5 bases). Germline V lookup: CDR1 SEHNR, CDR2 FQNEAQ (reference sequence). The CDR3 length is 12 residues. V was cut by 10 bases and J by 10 bases, with 17 bases left in between. The CDR3 DNA is TGTGCCACCTCGCGCGGGGACGGTCCCCAGCATTTT. It translates to CATSRGDGPQHF.

The genes are TRBV18 and TRBJ2-5; a weak D match, TRBD2 (5 bases). There are 18 residues in the CDR3. Germline V gene sequence: CDR1 KGHSH, CDR2 LQKENI. The V end lost 3 bases, the J end lost 5 bases, and 25 bases lay between the germline ends. This CDR3 is CASSPRTHSAPSQETQYF. The CDR3 DNA sequence: TGTGCCAGCTCACCCCGGACTCATTCGGCCCCGAGTCAGGAGACCCAGTACTTC. Based on the CDR3 plus reference TRBV18 and TRBJ2-5, the full variable domain is NAGVMQNPRHLVRRRGQEARLRCSPMKGHSHVYWYRQLPEEGLKFMVYLQKENIIDESGMPKERFSAEFPKEGPSILRIQQVVRGDSAAYFCASSPRTHSAPSQETQYFGPGTRLLVL.

The J gene is TRBJ2-6, the V gene TRBV5-8; D remains ambiguous. This CDR3 comprises 13 residues. V was clipped by 4 bases and J by 4 bases, with 6 bases between them. Germline loops: CDR1 SGHTS, CDR2 YDEGEE. CDR3 region: CASSLQGANVLTF. CDR3 nucleotides: TGTGCCAGCAGCCTACAGGGGGCCAACGTCCTGACTTTC.

The V and J genes are TRBV30 and TRBJ1-5; D not resolved. Trimming stripped 2 bases from V and 0 bases from J, with 5 bases between. The CDR3 runs 13 residues. Per the germline V gene, CDR1 is GTSNPN and CDR2 is SVGIG (reference sequence). The CDR3 loop is CAWSSLSNQPQHF. In nucleotides, the CDR3 is TGTGCCTGGAGTTCCCTTAGCAATCAGCCCCAGCATTTT.

This sequence joins TRBV18 and TRBJ2-3; possible D gene TRBD2, 7 bases. There are 16 residues in the CDR3. In germline, CDR1 is KGHSH, CDR2 LQKENI. The germline V and J ends were trimmed by 1 base and 0 bases, with 11 bases remaining between them. CDR3: CASSPQGGASTDTQYF. In nucleotides, the CDR3 is TGTGCCAGCTCACCACAGGGGGGGGCTAGCACAGATACGCAGTATTTT.

A single count supports this clone. V is TRBV6-5 and J is TRBJ1-5, with TRBD1 as a possible D gene (5 bases). CDR3 length: 13 residues. The germline gives CDR1 MNHEY, CDR2 SVGAGI. Trimming removed 6 bases from V and 9 bases from J, with 15 bases in between. The CDR3 sequence: CASRSGGTGPQHF. In nucleotides, the CDR3 is TGTGCCAGCAGGTCCGGGGGGACGGGGCCCCAGCATTTT.

J is TRBJ2-7 and V is TRBV10-2, with TRBD1 as a possible D gene (5 bases). The CDR3 totals 14 residues. CDR1 WSHSY and CDR2 SAAADI come from the germline V gene. Trimming stripped 4 bases from V and 6 bases from J, with 16 bases between. The CDR3 DNA is TGCGCCAGCAGTGCTCCGGCACAGGCCGGCGAGCAGTACTTC. This codes for CASSAPAQAGEQYF.

The chain links TRBV11-2 to TRBJ2-7, with D uncertain. V was shortened by 1 base and J by 0 bases, with 4 bases between the two germline ends. From germline, CDR1 is SGHAT and CDR2 FQNNGV. This CDR3 region has 13 residues. The CDR3 protein is CASSLGPSYEQYF. DNA for the CDR3: TGTGCCAGCAGCTTAGGGCCCTCCTACGAGCAGTACTTC.

This clone was counted only a few times. The chain couples TRBV4-1 to TRBJ2-6; TRBD1 matches at 8 bases. This CDR3 has 16 amino acids. Germline trimming cut 4 bases from V and 3 bases from J; bases unmatched to any gene: 5. Looked up from germline, CDR1 is MGHRA and CDR2 is YSYEKL. The CDR3 loop is CASSPQGALGANVLTF. CDR3 DNA: TGCGCCAGCAGCCCGCAGGGGGCGCTTGGGGCCAACGTCCTGACTTTC.

This rearrangement joins TRBV28 to TRBJ1-5; tentatively, D is TRBD1 (6 bases). This CDR3 has 16 residues. CDR1 and CDR2 from the germline V gene are MDHEN and SYDVKM. Trimming took 6 bases from V and 3 from J, leaving 18 bases between them. CDR3 residues: CASSLPQQGPNQPQHF. CDR3 DNA: TGTGCCAGCAGCCTCCCCCAGCAGGGGCCCAATCAGCCCCAGCATTTT.

J is TRBJ1-5 and V is TRBV19, with 7 bases fitting TRBD1. CDR1 is LNHDA and CDR2 is SQIVND in the germline V gene (reference sequence). The V segment lost 2 bases and the J segment 0 bases; nucleotides outside the gene matches: 7. The CDR3 consists of 17 residues. In DNA form, the CDR3 reads TGTGCCAGTAGTATATTAGCGGGACAGTATAGCAATCAGCCCCAGCATTTT. Translation gives CASSILAGQYSNQPQHF.

The genes are TRBV28 and TRBJ1-4; TRBD1 aligns across 7 bases. Germline V CDR1 and CDR2: MDHEN, SYDVKM. Unmatched junction bases numbered 6, after V lost 4 bases and J lost 4 bases. This CDR3 has 15 amino acids. Here the CDR3 reads CASSSQGVGNEKLFF. The CDR3 region has the DNA TGTGCCAGCAGTTCCCAGGGGGTGGGTAATGAAAAACTGTTTTTT.

The chain links TRBV7-9 to TRBJ2-5, with D possibly being TRBD2 (6 bases). The CDR3 contains 13 residues. CDR1 and CDR2 from the germline V gene are SEHNR and FQNEAQ (reference sequence). The V gene lost 7 bases and the J gene lost 1 base, with 10 bases spanning the gap. In DNA, the CDR3 is TGTGCCAGCACTCCCGGGGGCCAAGAGACCCAGTACTTC. Its protein is CASTPGGQETQYF.

The genes are TRBV5-4 and TRBJ1-6; 7 bases are a match to TRBD1. Germline V gene data show CDR1 as SGHNT and CDR2 as YYREEE (reference sequence). V shed 4 bases, J shed 7 bases, and the junction held 5 bases outside the gene matches. This CDR3 has 14 amino acids. As DNA, the CDR3 is TGTGCCAGCAGCCTTGACAGGGACAATTCACCCCTCCACTTT. Its translation is CASSLDRDNSPLHF.